Listed here is a single T cell receptor beta chain. Its antigen is as yet unknown. TCRdb's table, derived via immunoSEQ multiplex PCR, lists solely in-frame clones and lacks some. The repertoire holds about 76,000 clones, with about 80% as singletons. The sample comes from a study of OX40 agonist ivuxolimab in advanced cancers. Study in general: Two cutaneous melanoma patients and one hepatocellular carcinoma patient, three in all, had partial responses.

Study outcomes and limitations: At doses 0.1 to 3.0 mg/kg, CD4+ and CD8+ clones expanded. Researchers report that CD8+ T cells had, on average, more expanded clones than CD4+.

V was pared by 5 bases and J by 9 bases, with 10 bases of the junction left unmatched. The CDR3 runs 14 residues. CDR1 and CDR2 (germline): LNHDA, SQIVND (reference sequence). This TCR came from an adult with an advanced solid tumor such as melanoma, head and neck, liver or kidney cancer. Sequencing used CD4+ or CD8+ T cells sorted from blood, obtained in a trial of the OX40 agonist ivuxolimab. V gene TRBV19 combines with J gene TRBJ1-2; 9 positions match TRBD1. The CDR3 is CASSEDRGRNSYTF. For the CDR3, the DNA is TGTGCCAGTAGTGAGGACAGGGGAAGGAACAGCTACACCTTC.